The entry below describes one T cell receptor beta chain. Its antigen is not identified. The protocol was immunoSEQ multiplex PCR, while the TCRdb copy is restricted to in-frame clones and leaves out a portion. The data show roughly 36,000 clones, around 96% seen once. The source of the sample is a study of graft-versus-host responses after intestinal transplantation. This CDR3 spans 15 amino acids. The germline V gene has CDR1 SGHVS and CDR2 FNYEAQ. V was pared by 1 base and J by 3 bases, with 4 bases of the junction left unmatched. This sample comprised unstimulated CD8+ T cells sorted from spleen or lymph node cells, obtained before transplant. This rearrangement joins TRBV7-6 to TRBJ2-3, with TRBD2 identical over 7 bases. The source is a human donor who was the organ donor for an intestinal transplant. The CDR3 region is CASSLVGGGTDTQYF. The CDR3, as DNA: TGTGCCAGCAGCTTAGTTGGGGGGGGGACAGATACGCAGTATTTT. The whole variable domain, filled in from reference TRBV7-6 and TRBJ2-3, reads GAGVSQSPRYKVTKRGQDVALRCDPISGHVSLYWYRQALGQGPEFLTYFNYEAQQDKSGLPNDRFSAERPEGSISTLTIQRTEQRDSAMYRCASSLVGGGTDTQYFGPGTRLTVL.